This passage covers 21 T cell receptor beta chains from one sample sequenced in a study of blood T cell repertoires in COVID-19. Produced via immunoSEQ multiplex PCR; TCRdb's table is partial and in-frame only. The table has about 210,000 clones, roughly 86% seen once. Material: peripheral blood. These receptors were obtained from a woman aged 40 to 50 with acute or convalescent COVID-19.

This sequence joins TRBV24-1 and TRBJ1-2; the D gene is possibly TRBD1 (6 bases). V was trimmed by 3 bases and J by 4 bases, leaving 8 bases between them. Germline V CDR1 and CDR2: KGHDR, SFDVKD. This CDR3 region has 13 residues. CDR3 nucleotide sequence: TGTGCCACCAGTGATCCAGGGGCCTATGGCTACACCTTC. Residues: CATSDPGAYGYTF.

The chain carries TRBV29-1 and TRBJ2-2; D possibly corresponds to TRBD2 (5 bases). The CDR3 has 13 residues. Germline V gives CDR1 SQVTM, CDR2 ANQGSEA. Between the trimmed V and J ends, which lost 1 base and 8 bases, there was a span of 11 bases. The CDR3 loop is CSVEGGILGELFF. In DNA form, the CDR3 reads TGCAGCGTTGAAGGAGGGATCTTAGGGGAGCTGTTTTTT.

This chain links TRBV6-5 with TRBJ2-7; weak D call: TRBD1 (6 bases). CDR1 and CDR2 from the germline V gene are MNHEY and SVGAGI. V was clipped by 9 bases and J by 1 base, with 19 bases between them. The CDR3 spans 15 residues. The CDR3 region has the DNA TGTGCCAGGATACCGGGACAAGGTGTTTCCTACGAGCAGTACTTC. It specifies CARIPGQGVSYEQYF.

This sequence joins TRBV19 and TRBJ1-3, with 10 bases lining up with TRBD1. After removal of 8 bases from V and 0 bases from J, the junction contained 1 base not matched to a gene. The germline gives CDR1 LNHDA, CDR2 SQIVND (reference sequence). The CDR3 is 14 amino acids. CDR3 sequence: CASGQGGSGNTIYF. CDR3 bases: TGTGCCAGTGGACAGGGGGGCTCTGGAAACACCATATATTTT.

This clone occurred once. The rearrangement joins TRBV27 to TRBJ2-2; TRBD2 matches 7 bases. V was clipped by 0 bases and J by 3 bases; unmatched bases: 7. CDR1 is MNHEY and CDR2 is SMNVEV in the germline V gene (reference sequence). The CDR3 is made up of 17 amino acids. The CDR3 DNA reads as TGTGCCAGCAGTTTATCAACCGGGGGGTCCTACACCGGGGAGCTGTTTTTT. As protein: CASSLSTGGSYTGELFF.

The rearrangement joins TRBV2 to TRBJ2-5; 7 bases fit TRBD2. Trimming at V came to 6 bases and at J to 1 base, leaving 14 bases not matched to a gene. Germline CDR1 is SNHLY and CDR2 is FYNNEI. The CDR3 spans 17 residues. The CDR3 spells CASRPIVWGGLQETQYF. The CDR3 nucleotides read TGTGCCAGCAGGCCGATAGTTTGGGGGGGTCTCCAAGAGACCCAGTACTTC.

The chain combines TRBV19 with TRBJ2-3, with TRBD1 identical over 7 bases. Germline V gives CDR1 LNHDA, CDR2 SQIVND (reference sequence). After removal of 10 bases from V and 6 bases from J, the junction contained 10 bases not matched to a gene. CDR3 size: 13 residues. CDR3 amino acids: CATARDSPDTQYF. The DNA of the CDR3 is TGTGCCACCGCAAGGGACAGCCCCGATACGCAGTATTTT.

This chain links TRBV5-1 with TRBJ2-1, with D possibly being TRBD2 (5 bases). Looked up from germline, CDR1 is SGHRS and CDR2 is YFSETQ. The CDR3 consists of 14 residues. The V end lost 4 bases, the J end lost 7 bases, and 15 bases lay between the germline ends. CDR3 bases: TGCGCCAGCAGCATGGGAGACTGGAGGAATGAGCAGTTCTTC. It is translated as CASSMGDWRNEQFF.

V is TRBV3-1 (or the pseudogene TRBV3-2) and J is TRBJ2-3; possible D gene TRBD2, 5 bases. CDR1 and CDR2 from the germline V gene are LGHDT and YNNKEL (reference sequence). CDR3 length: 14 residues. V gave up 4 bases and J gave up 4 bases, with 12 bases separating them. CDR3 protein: CASSPGSSADTQYF. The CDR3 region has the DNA TGTGCCAGCAGCCCGGGATCTAGTGCAGATACGCAGTATTTT.

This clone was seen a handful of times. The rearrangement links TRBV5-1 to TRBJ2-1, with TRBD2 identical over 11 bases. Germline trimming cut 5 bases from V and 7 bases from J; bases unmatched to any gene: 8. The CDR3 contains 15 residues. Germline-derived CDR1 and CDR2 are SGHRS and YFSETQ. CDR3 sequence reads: CASSKTSGILNEQFF. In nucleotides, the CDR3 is TGCGCCAGCAGTAAGACTAGCGGGATTCTGAATGAGCAGTTCTTC.

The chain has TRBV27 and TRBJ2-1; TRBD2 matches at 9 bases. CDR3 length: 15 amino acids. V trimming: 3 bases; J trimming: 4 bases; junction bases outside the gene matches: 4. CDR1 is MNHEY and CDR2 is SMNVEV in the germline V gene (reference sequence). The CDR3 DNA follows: TGTGCCAGCAGTTTGGTAGCGGGAGTGTACAATGAGCAGTTCTTC. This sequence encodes CASSLVAGVYNEQFF.

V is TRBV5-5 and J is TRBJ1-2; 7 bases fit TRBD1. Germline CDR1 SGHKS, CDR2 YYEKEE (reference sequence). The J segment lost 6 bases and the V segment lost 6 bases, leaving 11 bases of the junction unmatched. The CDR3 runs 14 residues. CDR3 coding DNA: TGTGCCAGCACCCAGGGACAGAACAGACATGGCTACACCTTC. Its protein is CASTQGQNRHGYTF. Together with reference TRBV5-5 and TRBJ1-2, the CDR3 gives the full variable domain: DAGVTQSPTHLIKTRGQQVTLRCSPISGHKSVSWYQQVLGQGPQFIFQYYEKEERGRGNFPDRFSARQFPNYSSELNVNALLLGDSALYLCASTQGQNRHGYTFGSGTRLTVV.

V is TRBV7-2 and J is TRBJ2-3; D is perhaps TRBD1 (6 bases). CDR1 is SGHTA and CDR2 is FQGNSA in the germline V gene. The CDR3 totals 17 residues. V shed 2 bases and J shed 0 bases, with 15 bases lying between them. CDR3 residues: CASSLQGSSTSTDTQYF. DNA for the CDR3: TGTGCCAGCAGCTTACAGGGGTCGTCTACTAGCACAGATACGCAGTATTTT.

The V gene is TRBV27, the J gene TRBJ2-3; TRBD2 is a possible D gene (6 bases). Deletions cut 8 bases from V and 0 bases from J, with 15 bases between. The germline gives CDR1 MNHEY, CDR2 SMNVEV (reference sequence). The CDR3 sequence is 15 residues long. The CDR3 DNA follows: TGTGCCAGCTCGGGACTGGTAACGAGCACAGATACGCAGTATTTT. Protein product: CASSGLVTSTDTQYF.

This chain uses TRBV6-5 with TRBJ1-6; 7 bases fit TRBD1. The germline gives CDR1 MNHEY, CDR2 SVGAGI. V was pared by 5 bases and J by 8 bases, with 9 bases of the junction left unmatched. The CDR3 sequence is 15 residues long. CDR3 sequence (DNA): TGTGCCAGCAGTCCCTTGGCCACAGGGGATTCACCCCTCCACTTT. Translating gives CASSPLATGDSPLHF.

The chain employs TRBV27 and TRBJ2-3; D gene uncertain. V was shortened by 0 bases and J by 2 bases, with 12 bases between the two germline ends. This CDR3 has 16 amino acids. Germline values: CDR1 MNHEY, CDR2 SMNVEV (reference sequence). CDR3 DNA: TGTGCCAGCAGTTTATCTGTGGCCGACTTCACAGATACGCAGTATTTT. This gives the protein CASSLSVADFTDTQYF.

The CDR3 DNA is TGTGCCTGGAGTGTACTTGGACTAGCGGGAGTAGGAACCGGGGAGCTGTTTTTT. Encoded protein: CAWSVLGLAGVGTGELFF. The chain is built from TRBV30 and TRBJ2-2; 13 bases are shared with TRBD2. The CDR3 has 18 residues. V dropped 0 bases and J dropped 5; count of bases not matched to a gene: 9. CDR1 and CDR2 (germline): GTSNPN, SVGIG (reference sequence).

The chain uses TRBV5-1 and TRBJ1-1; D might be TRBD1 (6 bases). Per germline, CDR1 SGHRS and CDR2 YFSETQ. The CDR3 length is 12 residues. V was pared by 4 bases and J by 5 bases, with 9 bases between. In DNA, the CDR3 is TGCGCCAGCAGCCAGGACAGAACTGAAGCTTTCTTT. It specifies CASSQDRTEAFF.

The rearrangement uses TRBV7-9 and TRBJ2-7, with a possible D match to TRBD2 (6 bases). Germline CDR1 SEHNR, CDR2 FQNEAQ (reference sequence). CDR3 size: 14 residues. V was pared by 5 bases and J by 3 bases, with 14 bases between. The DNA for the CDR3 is TGTGCCAGCAGCCTACCCGGGACTCTCTACGAGCAGTACTTC. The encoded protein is CASSLPGTLYEQYF.

CDR3 sequence (DNA): TGTGCCACCAGCAGAGATCCCGGCTCGGGACTAGCGGGATATACGCAGTATTTT. Its protein product is CATSRDPGSGLAGYTQYF. The chain combines TRBV15 with TRBJ2-3; 13 nucleotides align to TRBD2. The CDR3 sequence is 18 residues long. The trim removed 0 bases at V and 7 bases at J, leaving 10 bases unmatched. Looked up from germline, CDR1 is LNHNV and CDR2 is YYDKDF (reference sequence). The variable domain in full, with the rest retrieved from reference TRBV15 and TRBJ2-3, is DAMVIQNPRYQVTQFGKPVTLSCSQTLNHNVMYWYQQKSSQAPKLLFHYYDKDFNNEADTPDNFQSRRPNTSFCFLDIRSPGLGDTAMYLCATSRDPGSGLAGYTQYFGPGTRLTVL.

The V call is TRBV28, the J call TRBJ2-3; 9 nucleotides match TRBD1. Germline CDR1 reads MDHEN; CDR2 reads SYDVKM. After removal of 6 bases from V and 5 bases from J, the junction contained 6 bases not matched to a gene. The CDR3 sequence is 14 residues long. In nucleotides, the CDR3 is TGTGCCAGCAGACGGGACAGGGATATAGATACGCAGTATTTT. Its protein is CASRRDRDIDTQYF.